What follows is one TCR beta chain and its context. The sample originates from a study of blood T cell repertoires in COVID-19. V gave up 4 bases and J gave up 4 bases; unmatched junction bases: 11. Germline CDR1 is SGHRS and CDR2 is YFSETQ. The CDR3 is made up of 19 amino acids. The repertoire was sequenced with immunoSEQ multiplex PCR; TCRdb's copy has only in-frame clones and lacks some. The sample carries hundreds of thousands of clones, approximately 90% recorded once. The chain employs TRBV5-1 and TRBJ2-1, with 16 nucleotides matching TRBD2. The receptor was isolated from a man aged 50-60 years who had been exposed to COVID-19. The sequencing sample was made of PBMCs or T cells enriched from blood (not recorded which). The CDR3 DNA is TGCGCCAGCAGCCTACTTCCGGGACTAGCGGGGGGGTTATACAATGAGCAGTTCTTC. Encoded protein: CASSLLPGLAGGLYNEQFF.